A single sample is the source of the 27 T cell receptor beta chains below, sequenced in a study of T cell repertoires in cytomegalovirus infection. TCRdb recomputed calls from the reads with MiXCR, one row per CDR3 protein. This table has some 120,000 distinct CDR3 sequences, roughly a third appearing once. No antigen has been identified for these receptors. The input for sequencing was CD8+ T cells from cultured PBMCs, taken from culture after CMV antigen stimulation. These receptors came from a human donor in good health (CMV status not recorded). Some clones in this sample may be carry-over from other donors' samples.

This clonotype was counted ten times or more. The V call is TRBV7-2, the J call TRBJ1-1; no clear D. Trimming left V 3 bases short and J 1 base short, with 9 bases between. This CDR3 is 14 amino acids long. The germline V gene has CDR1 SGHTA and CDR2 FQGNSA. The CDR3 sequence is CASSFSGTNTEAFF. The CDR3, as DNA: TGTGCCAGCAGCTTTTCAGGAACGAACACTGAAGCTTTCTTT.

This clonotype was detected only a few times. CDR3 sequence (DNA): TGTGCCAGCAGCTTATACCAAACAGGTCCGCTCGCTGAAGCTTTCTTT. This sequence encodes CASSLYQTGPLAEAFF. The rearrangement links TRBV7-3 to TRBJ1-1, with D maybe TRBD1 (5 bases). The length of the CDR3 is 16 residues. Germline V gene lookup returns CDR1 SGHTA and CDR2 FQGTGA. V was cut by 2 bases and J by 6 bases, with 19 bases left in between.

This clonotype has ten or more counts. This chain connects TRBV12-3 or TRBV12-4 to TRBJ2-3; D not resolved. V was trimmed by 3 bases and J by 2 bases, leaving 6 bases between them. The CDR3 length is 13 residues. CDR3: CASSFTYTDTQYF. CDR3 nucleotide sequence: TGTGCCAGCAGTTTTACCTACACAGATACGCAGTATTTT.

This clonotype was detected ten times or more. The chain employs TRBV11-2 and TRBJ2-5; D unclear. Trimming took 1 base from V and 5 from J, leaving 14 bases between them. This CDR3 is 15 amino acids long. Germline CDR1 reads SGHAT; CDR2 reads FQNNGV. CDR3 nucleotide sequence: TGTGCCAGCAGCTTAGTGCCAGGAGTGATGGAGACCCAGTACTTC. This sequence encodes CASSLVPGVMETQYF.

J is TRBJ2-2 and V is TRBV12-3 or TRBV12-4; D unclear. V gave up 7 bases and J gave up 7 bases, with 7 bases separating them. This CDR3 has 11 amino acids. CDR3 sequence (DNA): TGTGCCAGCACCGATGTCGGGGAGCTGTTTTTT. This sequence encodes CASTDVGELFF.

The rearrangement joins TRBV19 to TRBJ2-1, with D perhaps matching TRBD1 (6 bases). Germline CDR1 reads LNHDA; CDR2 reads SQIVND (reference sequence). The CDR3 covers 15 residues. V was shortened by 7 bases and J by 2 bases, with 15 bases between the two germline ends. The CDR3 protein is CASTPDSPPYNEQFF. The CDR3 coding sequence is TGTGCCAGTACCCCGGACAGCCCCCCCTACAATGAGCAGTTCTTC. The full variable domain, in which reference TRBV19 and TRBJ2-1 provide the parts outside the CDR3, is DGGITQSPKYLFRKEGQNVTLSCEQNLNHDAMYWYRQDPGQGLRLIYYSQIVNDFQKGDIAEGYSVSREKKESFPLTVTSAQKNPTAFYLCASTPDSPPYNEQFFGPGTRLTVL.

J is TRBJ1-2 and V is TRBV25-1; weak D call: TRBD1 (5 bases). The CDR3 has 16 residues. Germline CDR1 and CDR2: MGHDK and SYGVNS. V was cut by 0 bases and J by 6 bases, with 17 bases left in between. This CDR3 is CASSEYFQGLGNGYTF. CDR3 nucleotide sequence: TGTGCCAGCAGTGAATATTTTCAGGGCCTCGGGAATGGCTACACCTTC.

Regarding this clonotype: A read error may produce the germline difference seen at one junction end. This CDR3 is CASSFSDRGGNTIYF. Written as DNA, the CDR3 is TGTGCCAGCAGCTTCTCGGACAGGGGAGGAAACACTATATATTTT. The gene calls are TRBV7-8 and TRBJ1-3; 9 bases match TRBD1. The CDR3 length is 15 residues. Germline V gives CDR1 SGHVS, CDR2 FQNEAQ.

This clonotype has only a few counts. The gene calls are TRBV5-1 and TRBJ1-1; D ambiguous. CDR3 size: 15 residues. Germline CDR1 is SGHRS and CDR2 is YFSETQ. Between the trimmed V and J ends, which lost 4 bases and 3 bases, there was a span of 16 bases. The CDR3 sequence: CASSARTGPDTEAFF. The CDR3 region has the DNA TGCGCCAGCAGCGCCCGGACGGGCCCCGACACTGAAGCTTTCTTT.

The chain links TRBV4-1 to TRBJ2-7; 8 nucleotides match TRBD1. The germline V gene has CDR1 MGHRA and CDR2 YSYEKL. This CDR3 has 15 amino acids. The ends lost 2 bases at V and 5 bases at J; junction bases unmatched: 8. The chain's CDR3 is CASSQWTGIGNEQYF. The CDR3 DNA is TGCGCCAGCAGCCAATGGACAGGGATCGGTAACGAGCAGTACTTC.

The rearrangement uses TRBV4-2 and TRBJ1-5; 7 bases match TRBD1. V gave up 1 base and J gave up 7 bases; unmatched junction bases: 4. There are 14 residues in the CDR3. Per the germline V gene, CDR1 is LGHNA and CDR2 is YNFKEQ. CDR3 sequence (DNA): TGTGCCAGCAGCCAAGCAACAGGGGAACAGCCCCAGCATTTT. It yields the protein CASSQATGEQPQHF.

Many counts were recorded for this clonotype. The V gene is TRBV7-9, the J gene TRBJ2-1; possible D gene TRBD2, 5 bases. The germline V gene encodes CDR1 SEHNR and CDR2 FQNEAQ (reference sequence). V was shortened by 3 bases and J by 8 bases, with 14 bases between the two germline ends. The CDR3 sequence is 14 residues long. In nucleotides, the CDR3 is TGTGCCAGCAGCTTTCCCGGGAATGGGGATGAGCAGTTCTTC. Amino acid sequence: CASSFPGNGDEQFF. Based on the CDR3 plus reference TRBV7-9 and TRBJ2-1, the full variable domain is DTGVSQNPRHKITKRGQNVTFRCDPISEHNRLYWYRQTLGQGPEFLTYFQNEAQLEKSRLLSDRFSAERPKGSFSTLEIQRTEQGDSAMYLCASSFPGNGDEQFFGPGTRLTVL.

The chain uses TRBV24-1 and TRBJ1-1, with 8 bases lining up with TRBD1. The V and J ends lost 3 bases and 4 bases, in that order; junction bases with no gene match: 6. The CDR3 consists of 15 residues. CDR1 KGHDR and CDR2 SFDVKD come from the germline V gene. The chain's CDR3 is CATSDRTGMSTEAFF. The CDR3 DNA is TGTGCCACCAGTGATAGGACAGGGATGAGCACTGAAGCTTTCTTT.

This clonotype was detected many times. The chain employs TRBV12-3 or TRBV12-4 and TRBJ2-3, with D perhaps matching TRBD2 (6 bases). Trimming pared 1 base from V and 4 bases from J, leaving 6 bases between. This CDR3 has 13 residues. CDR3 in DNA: TGTGCCAGCAGTTTAGGGGAGGCAGATACGCAGTATTTT. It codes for CASSLGEADTQYF.

Here the CDR3 reads CATQTCPGQAQETQYF. The CDR3 bases are TGTGCCACACAGACGTGTCCGGGACAGGCCCAAGAGACCCAGTACTTC. The genes are TRBV11-2 and TRBJ2-5; 8 bases align to TRBD1. Germline CDR1 and CDR2: SGHAT and FQNNGV. Unmatched junction bases numbered 14, after V lost 10 bases and J lost 1 base. This CDR3 region has 16 residues.

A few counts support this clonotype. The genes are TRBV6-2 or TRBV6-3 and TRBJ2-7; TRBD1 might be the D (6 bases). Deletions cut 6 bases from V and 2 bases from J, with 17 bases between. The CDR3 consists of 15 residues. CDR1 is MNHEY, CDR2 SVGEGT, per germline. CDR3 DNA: TGTGCCAGCAGCCAAACAGGGACCTATGCCTACGAGCAGTACTTC. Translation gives CASSQTGTYAYEQYF.

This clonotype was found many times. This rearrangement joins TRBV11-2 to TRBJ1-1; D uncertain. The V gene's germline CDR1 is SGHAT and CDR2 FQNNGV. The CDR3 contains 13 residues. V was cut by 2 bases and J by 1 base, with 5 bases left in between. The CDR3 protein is CASSLWGNTEAFF. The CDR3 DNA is TGTGCCAGCAGCTTATGGGGGAACACTGAAGCTTTCTTT.

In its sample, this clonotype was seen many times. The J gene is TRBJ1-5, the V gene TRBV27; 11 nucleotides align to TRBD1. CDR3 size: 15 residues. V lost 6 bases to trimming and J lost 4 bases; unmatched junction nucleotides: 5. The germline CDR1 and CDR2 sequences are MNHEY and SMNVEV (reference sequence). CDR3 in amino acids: CASSAGTGGNQPQHF. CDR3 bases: TGTGCCAGCAGCGCCGGGACAGGGGGTAATCAGCCCCAGCATTTT.

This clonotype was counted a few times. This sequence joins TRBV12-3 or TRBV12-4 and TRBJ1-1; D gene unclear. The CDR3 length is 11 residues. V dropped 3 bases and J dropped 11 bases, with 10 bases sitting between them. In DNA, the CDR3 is TGTGCCAGCAGTTTCCGCGCCGAGGCTTTCTTT. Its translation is CASSFRAEAFF.

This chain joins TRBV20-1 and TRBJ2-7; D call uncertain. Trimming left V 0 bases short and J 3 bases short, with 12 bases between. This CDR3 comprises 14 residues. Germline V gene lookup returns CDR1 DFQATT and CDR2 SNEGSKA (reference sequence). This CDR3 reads CSARDRGTNYEQYF. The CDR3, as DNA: TGCAGTGCTAGAGATCGCGGAACCAACTACGAGCAGTACTTC.

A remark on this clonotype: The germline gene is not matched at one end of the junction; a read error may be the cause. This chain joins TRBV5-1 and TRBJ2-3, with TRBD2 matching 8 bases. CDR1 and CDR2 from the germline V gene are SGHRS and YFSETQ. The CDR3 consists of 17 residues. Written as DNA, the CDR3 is TGCGCAAGCACCAAGTTAGCGGGGTTGACTAGCACAGATACGCAGTATTTT. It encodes CASTKLAGLTSTDTQYF.

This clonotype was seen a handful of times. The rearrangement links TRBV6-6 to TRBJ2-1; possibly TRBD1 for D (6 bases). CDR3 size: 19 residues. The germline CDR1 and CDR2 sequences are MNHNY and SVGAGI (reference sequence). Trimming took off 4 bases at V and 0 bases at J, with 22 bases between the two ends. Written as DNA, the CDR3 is TGTGCCAGCAGTTTGCAATCATTTGGGGGCAGTAGCTCCTACAATGAGCAGTTCTTC. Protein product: CASSLQSFGGSSSYNEQFF.

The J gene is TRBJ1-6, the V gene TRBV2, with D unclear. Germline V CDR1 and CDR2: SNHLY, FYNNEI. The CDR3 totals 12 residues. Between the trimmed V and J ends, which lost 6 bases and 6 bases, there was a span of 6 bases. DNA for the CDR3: TGTGCCAGCAGGGGTGGTAATTCACCCCTCCACTTT. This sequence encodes CASRGGNSPLHF.

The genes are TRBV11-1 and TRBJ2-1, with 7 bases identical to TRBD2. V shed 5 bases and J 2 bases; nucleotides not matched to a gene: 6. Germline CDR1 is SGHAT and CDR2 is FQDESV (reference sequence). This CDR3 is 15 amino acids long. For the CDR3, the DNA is TGTGCCAGCAGCCCCTGGGGGGGACCCTACAATGAGCAGTTCTTC. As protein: CASSPWGGPYNEQFF.

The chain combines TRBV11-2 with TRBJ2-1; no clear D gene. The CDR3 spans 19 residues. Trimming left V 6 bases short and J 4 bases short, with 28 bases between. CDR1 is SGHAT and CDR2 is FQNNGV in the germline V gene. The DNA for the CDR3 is TGTGCCAGCAGGGATGAGATGAGCGTCCGGGCCGAACGGTACAATGAGCAGTTCTTC. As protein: CASRDEMSVRAERYNEQFF.

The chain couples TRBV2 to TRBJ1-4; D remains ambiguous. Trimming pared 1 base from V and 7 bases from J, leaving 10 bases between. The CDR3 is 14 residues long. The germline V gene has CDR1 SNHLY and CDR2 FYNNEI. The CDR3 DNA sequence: TGTGCCAGCAGTGAAGGGTTCGGAAGTGAAAAACTGTTTTTT. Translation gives CASSEGFGSEKLFF.

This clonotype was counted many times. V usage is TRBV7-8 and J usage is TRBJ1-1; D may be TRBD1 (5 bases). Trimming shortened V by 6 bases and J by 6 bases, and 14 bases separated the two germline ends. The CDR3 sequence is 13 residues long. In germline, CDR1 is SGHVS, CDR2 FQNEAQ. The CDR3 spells CASRKGEFSEAFF. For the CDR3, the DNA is TGTGCCAGCAGAAAAGGGGAGTTCTCTGAAGCTTTCTTT.